This T cell receptor (beta chain) was sequenced in a study of molecular identifiers for immune sequencing clone quantification. Notes on the study in general: Detection of one spiked Jurkat cell's TCR RNA reportedly worked in one million naive cells.

The CDR3 is 13 residues long. Germline lookup yields CDR1 MNHEY and CDR2 SMNVEV (reference sequence). Trimming took off 3 bases at V and 4 bases at J, with 8 bases between the two ends. This clonotype was observed at least ten times. Its antigen is still unknown. The use of previously described methods and listed TCR primers produced the bulk TCR libraries. MiXCR was run by TCRdb on the PCR reads, yielding one entry per CDR3 protein. The table shows about 54,000 distinct CDR3 sequences, with 20% to 25% occurring only once. The chain joins TRBV27 to TRBJ2-3; D call uncertain. Material: naive CD8+ T cells from blood, with Jurkat cell RNA spiked in. Noted subset: FACS-sorted CD8+CD4-CCR7+CD45RA+ naive T cells. This receptor was taken from a human donor in good health. Some libraries in this study had Jurkat cell RNA spiked in. The DNA for the CDR3 is TGTGCCAGCAGTTTGAGTGTCTCAGATACGCAGTATTTT. The encoded protein is CASSLSVSDTQYF.